This T cell receptor (beta chain) was captured in a study of cytomegalovirus exposure and HLA in healthy donors. Germline V gives CDR1 SEHNR, CDR2 FQNEAQ (reference sequence). This CDR3 is 16 amino acids long. V was cut by 6 bases and J by 4 bases, with 21 bases left in between. 60 Vbeta and 13 Jbeta primers were used in PCR. Measured with immunoSEQ multiplex PCR; TCRdb has only the in-frame clones, and not every one. The table lists 95,000 to 120,000 clones, about 79% of them singletons. This clone was found a few times. The specimen sequenced was PBMCs. The chain employs TRBV7-9 and TRBJ1-2; D is unclear. This TCR derives from a woman under 30 in good health and CMV-seronegative. The CDR3 sequence: CASSIQQQLPIYGYTF. The DNA for the CDR3 is TGTGCCAGCAGTATCCAACAACAGTTACCTATCTATGGCTACACCTTC. Complete variable domain (other parts from reference TRBV7-9 and TRBJ1-2): DTGVSQNPRHKITKRGQNVTFRCDPISEHNRLYWYRQTLGQGPEFLTYFQNEAQLEKSRLLSDRFSAERPKGSFSTLEIQRTEQGDSAMYLCASSIQQQLPIYGYTFGSGTRLTVV.